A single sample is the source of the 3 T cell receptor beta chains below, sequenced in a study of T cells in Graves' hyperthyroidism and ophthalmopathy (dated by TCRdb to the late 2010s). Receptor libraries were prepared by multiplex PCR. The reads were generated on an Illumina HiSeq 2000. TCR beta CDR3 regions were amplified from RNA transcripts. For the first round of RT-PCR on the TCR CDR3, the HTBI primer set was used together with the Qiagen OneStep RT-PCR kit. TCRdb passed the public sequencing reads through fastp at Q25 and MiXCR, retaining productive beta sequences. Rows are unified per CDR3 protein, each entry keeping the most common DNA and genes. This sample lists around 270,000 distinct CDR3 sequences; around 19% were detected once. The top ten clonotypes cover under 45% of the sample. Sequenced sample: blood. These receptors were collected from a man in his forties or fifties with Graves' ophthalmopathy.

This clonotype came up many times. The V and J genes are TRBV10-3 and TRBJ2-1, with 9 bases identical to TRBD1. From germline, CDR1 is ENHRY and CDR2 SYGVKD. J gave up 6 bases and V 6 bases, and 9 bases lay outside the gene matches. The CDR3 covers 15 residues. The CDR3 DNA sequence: TGTGCCATCAGAGCGGGACAGGGACGAGTCAATGAGCAGTTCTTC. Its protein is CAIRAGQGRVNEQFF.

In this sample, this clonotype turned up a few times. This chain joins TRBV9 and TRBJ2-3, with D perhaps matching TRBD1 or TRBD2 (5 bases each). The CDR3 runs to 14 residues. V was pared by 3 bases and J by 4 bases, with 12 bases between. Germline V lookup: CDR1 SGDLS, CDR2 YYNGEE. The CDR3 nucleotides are TGTGCCAGCAGCGAACGTATGGGGGCAGATACGCAGTATTTT. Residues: CASSERMGADTQYF.

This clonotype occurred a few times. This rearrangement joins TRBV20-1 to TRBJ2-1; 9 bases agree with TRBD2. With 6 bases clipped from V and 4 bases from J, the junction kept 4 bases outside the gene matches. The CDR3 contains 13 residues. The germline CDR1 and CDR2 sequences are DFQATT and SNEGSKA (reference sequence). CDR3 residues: CSAPLAGYNEQFF. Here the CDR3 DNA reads TGCAGTGCCCCCCTAGCGGGATACAATGAGCAGTTCTTC.